Listed below are T cell receptor beta chains from one sample, sequenced in a study of cytomegalovirus exposure and HLA in healthy donors. TCRdb keeps only in-frame clones here, not all; method: immunoSEQ multiplex PCR. Of about 160,000 clones in the sample, around 85% were seen once. Sequenced input: PBMCs. These receptors were obtained from a woman aged 25 to 39 in good health and CMV-seronegative. Both conserved end residues are part of each CDR3. D genes are given only for firm matches. Where a row states a size, it is once, few, many or the class of an expanded clone; other rows omit it.

clone_size: .; v_call: TRBV4-1; j_call: TRBJ1-1; d_call: .; cdr3_nt: TGCGCCAGCAGCTCGACCGGGGGAGGCACTGAAGCTTTCTTT; cdr3_aa: CASSSTGGGTEAFF
clone_size: .; v_call: TRBV2; j_call: TRBJ1-3; d_call: .; cdr3_nt: TGTGCCAGCAGGGGTCAGGGCGGAAACACCATATATTTT; cdr3_aa: CASRGQGGNTIYF
clone_size: .; v_call: TRBV4-2; j_call: TRBJ2-7; d_call: .; cdr3_nt: TGTGCCAGCAGCCCCAGGGACATCGGATCCTACGAGCAGTACTTC; cdr3_aa: CASSPRDIGSYEQYF
clone_size: .; v_call: TRBV28; j_call: TRBJ2-5; d_call: .; cdr3_nt: TGTGCCAGCAGTTTAAGGGTTCGGGAGACCCAGTACTTC; cdr3_aa: CASSLRVRETQYF
clone_size: .; v_call: TRBV6-5; j_call: TRBJ2-1; d_call: TRBD2; cdr3_nt: TGTGCCAGCAGCGGTACTAGCGGGAGCTACAATGAGCAGTTCTTC; cdr3_aa: CASSGTSGSYNEQFF
clone_size: once; v_call: TRBV5-1; j_call: TRBJ2-5; d_call: .; cdr3_nt: TGCGCCAGCAGCTTGTTTCTTCCGGGGGAAGAGACCCAGTACTTC; cdr3_aa: CASSLFLPGEETQYF
clone_size: .; v_call: TRBV29-1; j_call: TRBJ1-1; d_call: TRBD1; cdr3_nt: TGCAGCGTTGAAAGAGGGGGCGGCACTGAAGCTTTCTTT; cdr3_aa: CSVERGGGTEAFF
clone_size: once; v_call: TRBV27; j_call: TRBJ2-7; d_call: TRBD2; cdr3_nt: TGTGCCAGCAGGGGAATAGCGGGAGGAGACTACGAGCAGTACTTC; cdr3_aa: CASRGIAGGDYEQYF
clone_size: .; v_call: TRBV5-4; j_call: TRBJ1-5; d_call: TRBD1; cdr3_nt: TGTGCCAGCAGCCAGGGACAGGGCGGGAATCAGCCCCAGCATTTT; cdr3_aa: CASSQGQGGNQPQHF
clone_size: .; v_call: TRBV5-6; j_call: TRBJ2-7; d_call: .; cdr3_nt: TGTGCCAGCAGCCCTAGGTCCTGGCCACTACCTTACGAGCAGTACTTC; cdr3_aa: CASSPRSWPLPYEQYF
clone_size: .; v_call: TRBV7-8; j_call: TRBJ2-2; d_call: TRBD1; cdr3_nt: TGTGCCAGCAGCTTACGCGGGTCCGGGACAGACAACACCGGGGAGCTGTTTTTT; cdr3_aa: CASSLRGSGTDNTGELFF
clone_size: .; v_call: TRBV10-3; j_call: TRBJ1-1; d_call: .; cdr3_nt: TGTGCCATCAGTGTTGGGTTGGACACTGAAGCTTTCTTT; cdr3_aa: CAISVGLDTEAFF
clone_size: .; v_call: TRBV27; j_call: TRBJ1-1; d_call: .; cdr3_nt: TGTGCCAGCAGGAAGACAGAGCCGAACACTGAAGCTTTCTTT; cdr3_aa: CASRKTEPNTEAFF
clone_size: .; v_call: TRBV5-4; j_call: TRBJ2-3; d_call: TRBD1; cdr3_nt: TGTGCCAGTACAACAGGGGGTACAGATACGCAGTATTTT; cdr3_aa: CASTTGGTDTQYF
clone_size: .; v_call: TRBV10-3; j_call: TRBJ2-7; d_call: .; cdr3_nt: TGTGCCATCAGTGACCCCCAGGGGGGAATAACCTACGAGCAGTACTTC; cdr3_aa: CAISDPQGGITYEQYF
clone_size: .; v_call: TRBV4-3; j_call: TRBJ2-6; d_call: .; cdr3_nt: TGCGCCAGCAGCCAAGAATATATGCTTCAATACTCTGGGGCCAACGTCCTGACTTTC; cdr3_aa: CASSQEYMLQYSGANVLTF
clone_size: once; v_call: TRBV5-1; j_call: TRBJ2-4; d_call: .; cdr3_nt: TGCGCCAGCAGCGAAGGGACTCCCGCCATTCAGTACTTC; cdr3_aa: CASSEGTPAIQYF
clone_size: .; v_call: TRBV15; j_call: TRBJ1-4; d_call: .; cdr3_nt: TGTGCCACCAGCAGAGACAGGGAAGGGGATGAAAAACTGTTTTTT; cdr3_aa: CATSRDREGDEKLFF
clone_size: .; v_call: TRBV4-1; j_call: TRBJ1-3; d_call: .; cdr3_nt: TGCGCCAGCAGCCAAGCCGGAGACAGTTTCTCTGGAAACACCATATATTTT; cdr3_aa: CASSQAGDSFSGNTIYF
clone_size: .; v_call: TRBV18; j_call: TRBJ1-2; d_call: TRBD1; cdr3_nt: TGTGCCAGCTCACCACTAGGACAGGGGGCCTATGGCTACACCTTC; cdr3_aa: CASSPLGQGAYGYTF
clone_size: .; v_call: TRBV5-4; j_call: TRBJ2-5; d_call: TRBD1; cdr3_nt: TGTGCCAGCAGCCGTACCGGGACAGGGAAGGTGACCCAGTACTTC; cdr3_aa: CASSRTGTGKVTQYF
clone_size: .; v_call: TRBV9; j_call: TRBJ1-2; d_call: .; cdr3_nt: TGTGCCAGCAGCGTAGGGTCGTCAGCTAGAGGGGGCTACACCTTC; cdr3_aa: CASSVGSSARGGYTF
clone_size: .; v_call: TRBV15; j_call: TRBJ1-2; d_call: .; cdr3_nt: TGTGCCACCAGCACTCCTGGGAAGGGGTTAAGGGGATATGGCTACACCTTC; cdr3_aa: CATSTPGKGLRGYGYTF
clone_size: .; v_call: TRBV5-1; j_call: TRBJ2-7; d_call: TRBD1; cdr3_nt: TGCGCCAGCAGCTTGGGAGGGACAGGGGTTCCTAGCGAGCAGTACTTC; cdr3_aa: CASSLGGTGVPSEQYF
clone_size: .; v_call: TRBV27; j_call: TRBJ1-2; d_call: .; cdr3_nt: TGTGCCACGGGGACGAGGGCGCGGGGCTACACCTTC; cdr3_aa: CATGTRARGYTF
clone_size: .; v_call: TRBV29-1; j_call: TRBJ2-1; d_call: TRBD1; cdr3_nt: TGCAGCGTTGAACCGAGGGACAGGAACTCCTACAATGAGCAGTTCTTC; cdr3_aa: CSVEPRDRNSYNEQFF
clone_size: .; v_call: TRBV9; j_call: TRBJ1-1; d_call: .; cdr3_nt: TGTGCCAGCAGCAATGGTGGACTACTGGCCCCTTTCTTT; cdr3_aa: CASSNGGLLAPFF
clone_size: .; v_call: TRBV7-9; j_call: TRBJ1-6; d_call: .; cdr3_nt: TGTGCCAGCAGAGCGGACCGGACTAGGGGGAATTCACCCCTCCACTTT; cdr3_aa: CASRADRTRGNSPLHF
clone_size: few; v_call: TRBV19; j_call: TRBJ1-5; d_call: .; cdr3_nt: TGTGCCAGTAGTATTAGGGACAGCAATCAGCCCCAGCATTTT; cdr3_aa: CASSIRDSNQPQHF
clone_size: .; v_call: TRBV7-6; j_call: TRBJ1-6; d_call: .; cdr3_nt: TGTGCCAGCAGCTCAGGGAAGTTGGGTTCACCCCTCCACTTT; cdr3_aa: CASSSGKLGSPLHF
clone_size: once; v_call: TRBV6-1; j_call: TRBJ2-3; d_call: TRBD1; cdr3_nt: TGTGCCAGCAAGGGGGCTCGGGTCTACACAGATACGCAGTATTTT; cdr3_aa: CASKGARVYTDTQYF
clone_size: .; v_call: TRBV18; j_call: TRBJ1-1; d_call: .; cdr3_nt: TGTGCCAGCTCACCACGGGGTACGGTCTGGGGCACTGAAGCTTTCTTT; cdr3_aa: CASSPRGTVWGTEAFF
clone_size: .; v_call: TRBV6-5; j_call: TRBJ1-2; d_call: .; cdr3_nt: TGTGCCAGCACTATGGACGGAAACTATGGCTACACCTTC; cdr3_aa: CASTMDGNYGYTF
clone_size: once; v_call: TRBV5-5; j_call: TRBJ2-2; d_call: .; cdr3_nt: TGTGCCAGCAGCTTGGCCATAACCGGGGAGCTGTTTTTT; cdr3_aa: CASSLAITGELFF
clone_size: .; v_call: TRBV25-1; j_call: TRBJ2-5; d_call: .; cdr3_nt: TGTGCCAGCACCCTCTTCCAAGAGACCCAGTACTTC; cdr3_aa: CASTLFQETQYF
clone_size: .; v_call: TRBV5-1; j_call: TRBJ2-2; d_call: .; cdr3_nt: TGCGCCAGCAGCTTTAACAGTAACACCGGGGAGCTGTTTTTT; cdr3_aa: CASSFNSNTGELFF
clone_size: .; v_call: TRBV27; j_call: TRBJ1-1; d_call: .; cdr3_nt: TGTGCCAGCAGTGTATCAGGGGTTACCGCCACTGAAGCTTTCTTT; cdr3_aa: CASSVSGVTATEAFF
clone_size: .; v_call: TRBV2; j_call: TRBJ2-7; d_call: .; cdr3_nt: TGTGCCAGCAAAGAAAGGGCAGGAACCGGCTACGAGCAGTACTTC; cdr3_aa: CASKERAGTGYEQYF
clone_size: .; v_call: TRBV6-5; j_call: TRBJ1-2; d_call: .; cdr3_nt: TGTGCCAGCAGTCGAGACAGCCACCAGGACTATGGCTACACCTTC; cdr3_aa: CASSRDSHQDYGYTF
clone_size: .; v_call: TRBV10-3; j_call: TRBJ2-1; d_call: TRBD2; cdr3_nt: TGTGCCGCTAGCGGGTACTCCTACAATGAGCAGTTCTTC; cdr3_aa: CAASGYSYNEQFF
clone_size: .; v_call: TRBV5-4; j_call: TRBJ2-3; d_call: TRBD2; cdr3_nt: TGTGCCAGCCCGGGCGGGAGGAGAAAGCAGTATTTT; cdr3_aa: CASPGGRRKQYF
clone_size: .; v_call: TRBV7-2; j_call: TRBJ2-7; d_call: TRBD2; cdr3_nt: TGTGCCAGCAGCTTAGGGACTAGTTTTACCTACGAGCAGTACTTC; cdr3_aa: CASSLGTSFTYEQYF
clone_size: .; v_call: TRBV6-5; j_call: TRBJ1-2; d_call: .; cdr3_nt: TGTGCCAGCAGTTCCCCGGTGGTACCTGGCTACACCTTC; cdr3_aa: CASSSPVVPGYTF
clone_size: .; v_call: TRBV15; j_call: TRBJ1-5; d_call: .; cdr3_nt: TGTGCCACCAGCAGAGAGGGACCGGGAAATCAGCCCCAGCATTTT; cdr3_aa: CATSREGPGNQPQHF
clone_size: .; v_call: TRBV11-2; j_call: TRBJ1-3; d_call: .; cdr3_nt: TGTGCCAGCAGCCTCGGCCCGGGAAACACCATATATTTT; cdr3_aa: CASSLGPGNTIYF